This T cell receptor (beta chain) was identified in a study of blood T cell repertoires in COVID-19. On the study more broadly: Donors in the United States, Italy and Spain gave samples during acute or convalescent COVID-19. The cDNA or gDNA used as material had been derived from T cells, B-cell-depleted T cells, or PBMCs.

The CDR3 runs 10 residues. The germline V and J ends were trimmed by 6 bases and 7 bases, with 9 bases remaining between them. Germline values: CDR1 DFQATT, CDR2 SNEGSKA (reference sequence). How the authors handled the data: Using reference gene primer amplification, nucleated cell counts were estimated. Here immunoSEQ multiplex PCR was the method, and the copy in TCRdb shows in-frame clones only, minus some. Clone size and V and J calls were adopted from that table, with D and trimming inferred from the DNA. Of 150,000 to 250,000 clones listed, approximately 84% were seen once; the top ten hold approximately 6.9%.

The sequence was obtained from a human donor with acute or convalescent COVID-19. The donor label of this sample is uncertain. The rearrangement joins TRBV20-1 to TRBJ1-1; D is unresolved. Sequencing was carried out using peripheral blood. The CDR3 coding sequence is TGCAGTGCGGCTCGCGGTGAAGCTTTCTTT. Translating gives CSAARGEAFF.